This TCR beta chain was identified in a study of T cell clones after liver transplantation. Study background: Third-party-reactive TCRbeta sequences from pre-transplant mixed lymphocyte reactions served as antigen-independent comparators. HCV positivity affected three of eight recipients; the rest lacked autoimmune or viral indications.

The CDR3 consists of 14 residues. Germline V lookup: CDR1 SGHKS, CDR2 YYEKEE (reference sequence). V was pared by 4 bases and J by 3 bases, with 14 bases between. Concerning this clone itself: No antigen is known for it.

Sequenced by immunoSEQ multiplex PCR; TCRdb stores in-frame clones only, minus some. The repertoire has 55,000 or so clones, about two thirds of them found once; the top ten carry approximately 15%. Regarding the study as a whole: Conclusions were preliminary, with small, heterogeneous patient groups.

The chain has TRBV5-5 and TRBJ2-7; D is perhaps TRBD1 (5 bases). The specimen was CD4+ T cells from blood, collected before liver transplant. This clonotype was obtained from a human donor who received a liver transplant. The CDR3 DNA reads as TGTGCCAGCAGCCTCGTAGGCAGGGACTACGAGCAGTACTTC. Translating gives CASSLVGRDYEQYF.